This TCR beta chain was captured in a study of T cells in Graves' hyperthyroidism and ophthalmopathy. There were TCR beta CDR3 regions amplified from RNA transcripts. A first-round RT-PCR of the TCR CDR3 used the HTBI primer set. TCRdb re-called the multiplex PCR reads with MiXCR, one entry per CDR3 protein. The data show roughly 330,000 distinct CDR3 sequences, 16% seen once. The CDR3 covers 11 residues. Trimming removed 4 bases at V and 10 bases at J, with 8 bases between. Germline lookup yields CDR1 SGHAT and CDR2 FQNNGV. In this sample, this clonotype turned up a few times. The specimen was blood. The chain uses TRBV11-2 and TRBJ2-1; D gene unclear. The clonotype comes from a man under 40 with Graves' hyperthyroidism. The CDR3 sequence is CASSSSGEQFF. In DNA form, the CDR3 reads TGTGCCAGCAGCTCCAGTGGCGAGCAGTTCTTC.